Below are 30 T cell receptor beta chains sequenced from a single sample in a study of radiation and T cells in renal cell carcinoma. The method was immunoSEQ multiplex PCR; TCRdb's version includes in-frame clones alone and lacks a portion of them. The sample shows tens of thousands of clones, 75% to 90% of them seen only once. Indicated time point: blood 2 weeks post-SBRT. Stated treatment: 15 Gy SBRT to primary tumor, nephrectomy 4 weeks later. The sequences come from blood, collected from a patient whose treatment included radiotherapy and nephrectomy. These receptors were taken from an older woman with renal cell carcinoma.

This chain connects TRBV11-2 to TRBJ2-2; 10 positions match TRBD1. Unmatched junction bases numbered 5, after V lost 3 bases and J lost 7 bases. The germline CDR1 and CDR2 sequences are SGHAT and FQNNGV. CDR3 length: 15 residues. The CDR3 is CASSFRQGAYGELFF. The DNA of the CDR3 is TGTGCCAGCAGCTTCCGACAGGGGGCTTACGGGGAGCTGTTTTTT.

The count of this clone is one. The chain combines TRBV5-5 with TRBJ2-5; 7 nucleotides align to TRBD2. The germline V gene has CDR1 SGHKS and CDR2 YYEKEE (reference sequence). V lost 1 base to trimming and J lost 3 bases; unmatched junction nucleotides: 12. The CDR3 extends over 17 amino acids. The CDR3 sequence is CASSLRGPGRVEETQYF. CDR3 bases: TGTGCCAGCAGCTTGCGAGGTCCGGGGAGGGTAGAAGAGACCCAGTACTTC.

This clone has more than one count but fewer than ten. The chain has TRBV25-1 and TRBJ1-1, with TRBD1 as a possible D gene (5 bases). Trimming shortened V by 4 bases and J by 6 bases, and 9 bases separated the two germline ends. The CDR3 extends over 12 amino acids. Germline V gene lookup returns CDR1 MGHDK and CDR2 SYGVNS. The CDR3 loop reads CASSGTSSEAFF. In DNA, the CDR3 is TGTGCCAGCAGTGGGACATCCTCTGAAGCTTTCTTT.

This sequence joins TRBV7-9 and TRBJ2-1; D might be TRBD1 (6 bases). V lost 5 bases and J 5 bases, leaving 10 bases between the germline ends. CDR1 is SEHNR and CDR2 is FQNEAQ in the germline V gene (reference sequence). The CDR3 is made up of 13 amino acids. The CDR3 sequence: CASSPGTHNEQFF. DNA for the CDR3: TGTGCCAGCAGCCCCGGGACACACAATGAGCAGTTCTTC.

The V and J genes are TRBV9 and TRBJ2-7; 8 bases match TRBD2. With V trimmed by 4 bases and J by 6 bases, 6 bases remained unmatched. There are 13 residues in the CDR3. Germline V CDR1 and CDR2: SGDLS, YYNGEE. This CDR3 is CASSPGGELEQYF. The CDR3 nucleotides are TGTGCCAGCAGCCCGGGGGGGGAACTCGAGCAGTACTTC.

The CDR3 bases are TGTGCCAGCAGTAAGGGTACAGGGCTTCAGCCCCAGCATTTT. Translation gives CASSKGTGLQPQHF. The V call is TRBV2, the J call TRBJ1-5, with D maybe TRBD1 (6 bases). Per germline, CDR1 SNHLY and CDR2 FYNNEI. Trimming shortened V by 5 bases and J by 6 bases, and 14 bases separated the two germline ends. The CDR3 extends over 14 amino acids.

This rearrangement joins TRBV5-1 to TRBJ2-3; 11 positions agree with TRBD2. Germline values: CDR1 SGHRS, CDR2 YFSETQ. V lost 1 base to trimming and J lost 6 bases; unmatched junction nucleotides: 7. The CDR3 totals 16 residues. This chain's CDR3 is CASSLLSGGAADTQYF. Here the CDR3 DNA reads TGCGCCAGCAGCTTGCTTAGCGGGGGGGCTGCGGATACGCAGTATTTT.

The chain carries TRBV7-9 and TRBJ2-7; TRBD1 agrees at 7 bases. V shed 5 bases, J shed 5 bases, and the junction held 15 bases outside the gene matches. This CDR3 region has 16 residues. CDR1 and CDR2 (germline): SEHNR, FQNEAQ (reference sequence). The CDR3 nucleotides read TGTGCCAGCAGCCCCACCCTGGGGGACAGTCTCCACGAGCAGTACTTC. Protein: CASSPTLGDSLHEQYF.

The table lists this clone with a count of one. V and J are TRBV6-1 and TRBJ1-1; D is unclear. CDR3 length equals 13 residues. The V end was cut by 1 base, the J end by 6 bases, with 9 bases between. Germline V gene data show CDR1 as MNHNS and CDR2 as SASEGT. The CDR3 bases are TGTGCCAGCAGTGAAGGTCAAACCGCTGAAGCTTTCTTT. It encodes CASSEGQTAEAFF.

The sample holds a few counts of this clone. The chain links TRBV9 to TRBJ2-1; TRBD2 agrees at 9 bases. V dropped 0 bases and J dropped 7; count of bases not matched to a gene: 8. CDR3 length equals 16 residues. Germline V gives CDR1 SGDLS, CDR2 YYNGEE. CDR3 DNA: TGTGCCAGCAGCGTAGACGGCGGGGGGGCCGTTAATGAGCAGTTCTTC. This codes for CASSVDGGGAVNEQFF.

The chain recombines TRBV19 with TRBJ1-3; TRBD1 aligns across 7 bases. V dropped 7 bases and J dropped 0; count of bases not matched to a gene: 6. CDR1 LNHDA and CDR2 SQIVND come from the germline V gene (reference sequence). CDR3 length: 15 residues. Here the CDR3 reads CASTNRGLSGNTIYF. CDR3 in DNA: TGTGCCAGTACGAACAGGGGCCTCTCTGGAAACACCATATATTTT.

The chain joins TRBV4-2 to TRBJ1-5; TRBD1 matches 7 bases. The germline V gene has CDR1 LGHNA and CDR2 YNFKEQ. The V and J ends lost 0 bases and 1 base, in that order; junction bases with no gene match: 0. The CDR3 totals 15 residues. CDR3: CASSQEGGSNQPQHF. Written as DNA, the CDR3 is TGTGCCAGCAGCCAAGAAGGGGGCAGCAATCAGCCCCAGCATTTT.

The gene calls are TRBV4-2 and TRBJ2-7; the D gene is possibly TRBD2 (6 bases). From germline, CDR1 is LGHNA and CDR2 YNFKEQ. V was shortened by 0 bases and J by 2 bases, with 11 bases between the two germline ends. The CDR3 has 15 residues. DNA for the CDR3: TGTGCCAGCAGCCAAGAAACAGCGGGTCCCTACGAGCAGTACTTC. Its protein is CASSQETAGPYEQYF.

This clone was observed a single time. The chain couples TRBV9 to TRBJ2-1; no clear D. The CDR3 extends over 14 amino acids. Trimming took 3 bases from V and 9 from J, leaving 16 bases between them. The germline V gene has CDR1 SGDLS and CDR2 YYNGEE. The CDR3 sequence: CASSGQHYAGEQFF. The CDR3 DNA is TGTGCCAGCAGCGGCCAGCATTACGCCGGTGAGCAGTTCTTC.

This clone was found a few times. This chain uses TRBV5-4 with TRBJ1-2, with a possible D match to TRBD1 (5 bases). Germline V lookup: CDR1 SGHNT, CDR2 YYREEE (reference sequence). The V gene lost 0 bases and the J gene lost 1 base, with 13 bases spanning the gap. The CDR3 is 16 residues long. CDR3 residues: CASSLDPGRINYGYTF. The CDR3 DNA follows: TGTGCCAGCAGCTTGGATCCAGGGAGGATTAACTATGGCTACACCTTC.

This chain connects TRBV20-1 to TRBJ2-1; D remains ambiguous. The CDR3 spans 9 residues. CDR1 and CDR2 (germline): DFQATT, SNEGSKA (reference sequence). V was pared by 3 bases and J by 9 bases, with 3 bases between. CDR3 in DNA: TGCAGTGCTAGTTTTGAGCAGTTCTTC. Translation gives CSASFEQFF.

This chain links TRBV6-1 with TRBJ2-7, with D possibly being TRBD2 (5 bases). The CDR3 extends over 17 amino acids. Trimming took 4 bases from V and 2 from J, leaving 21 bases between them. The germline CDR1 and CDR2 sequences are MNHNS and SASEGT. Written as DNA, the CDR3 is TGTGCCAGCAGTGGAGGACCGGGGTCGCCATCACCCTACGAGCAGTACTTC. This gives the protein CASSGGPGSPSPYEQYF.

V and J are TRBV5-5 and TRBJ1-2, with D possibly being TRBD1 (6 bases). The length of the CDR3 is 15 residues. The germline gives CDR1 SGHKS, CDR2 YYEKEE (reference sequence). The V and J ends lost 3 bases and 4 bases respectively, with 16 bases between them. The chain's CDR3 is CASSSRQGSTYGYTF. Here the CDR3 DNA reads TGTGCCAGCAGCTCCCGGCAGGGGTCCACCTATGGCTACACCTTC.

This clone was seen more than once but under ten times. The chain recombines TRBV6-5 with TRBJ2-3; perhaps TRBD2 as D (6 bases). The length of the CDR3 is 16 residues. Trimming removed 0 bases at V and 2 bases at J, with 12 bases between. The germline gives CDR1 MNHEY, CDR2 SVGAGI. The CDR3 bases are TGTGCCAGCAGTTACTCTGCGGGACGCTACACAGATACGCAGTATTTT. Amino acids: CASSYSAGRYTDTQYF.

The gene calls are TRBV4-1 and TRBJ2-5; 10 nucleotides line up with TRBD2. Unmatched junction bases numbered 6, after V lost 5 bases and J lost 3 bases. The V gene's germline CDR1 is MGHRA and CDR2 YSYEKL. CDR3 size: 15 residues. Here the CDR3 reads CASSSSGGPKETQYF. Here the CDR3 DNA reads TGCGCCAGCAGCTCTAGCGGGGGCCCAAAAGAGACCCAGTACTTC.

This chain joins TRBV10-3 and TRBJ2-7; tentatively, D is TRBD2 (5 bases). Trimming left V 0 bases short and J 3 bases short, with 6 bases between. The CDR3 length is 13 residues. The germline CDR1 and CDR2 sequences are ENHRY and SYGVKD. CDR3 region: CAISESEVYEQYF. In nucleotides, the CDR3 is TGTGCCATCAGTGAGTCGGAGGTCTACGAGCAGTACTTC.

The chain has TRBV19 and TRBJ1-1; D ambiguous. In germline, CDR1 is LNHDA, CDR2 SQIVND (reference sequence). The CDR3 covers 15 residues. V lost 4 bases to trimming and J lost 0 bases, with 12 bases between them. CDR3 amino acids: CASSTVKGMNTEAFF. The DNA for the CDR3 is TGTGCCAGTAGTACTGTTAAGGGCATGAACACTGAAGCTTTCTTT.

The gene calls are TRBV4-1 and TRBJ2-5; D uncertain. Germline values: CDR1 MGHRA, CDR2 YSYEKL. This CDR3 has 17 amino acids. Trimming removed 4 bases at V and 5 bases at J, with 23 bases between. The CDR3 DNA reads TGCGCCAGCAGCCCCGGCCAGCTAAGGGTTCAGATGGAGACCCAGTACTTC. Residues: CASSPGQLRVQMETQYF.

This rearrangement joins TRBV4-1 to TRBJ2-7, with a possible D match to TRBD2 (7 bases). Trimming removed 1 base at V and 3 bases at J, with 10 bases between. The CDR3 contains 14 residues. The germline gives CDR1 MGHRA, CDR2 YSYEKL. CDR3 residues: CASSQGGGGYEQYF. In DNA, the CDR3 is TGCGCCAGCAGCCAAGGGGGAGGGGGCTACGAGCAGTACTTC.

J is TRBJ2-5 and V is TRBV2; possibly TRBD1 or TRBD2 for D (5 bases each). Trimming pared 7 bases from V and 5 bases from J, leaving 17 bases between. This CDR3 is built from 14 residues. CDR1 is SNHLY and CDR2 is FYNNEI in the germline V gene. The CDR3 loop is CASIGTSRGETQYF. CDR3 DNA sequence: TGTGCCAGCATTGGGACCTCCCGAGGGGAGACCCAGTACTTC. The full variable domain, its missing parts supplied by reference TRBV2 and TRBJ2-5, is EPEVTQTPSHQVTQMGQEVILRCVPISNHLYFYWYRQILGQKVEFLVSFYNNEISEKSEIFDDQFSVERPDGSNFTLKIRSTKLEDSAMYFCASIGTSRGETQYFGPGTRLLVL.

The chain links TRBV29-1 to TRBJ1-4; D uncertain. Germline lookup yields CDR1 SQVTM and CDR2 ANQGSEA. The CDR3 totals 15 residues. V shed 4 bases and J shed 8 bases, with 20 bases lying between them. The CDR3 loop reads CSVGPIGSAGEKLFF. The CDR3 DNA is TGCAGCGTTGGCCCCATTGGGTCAGCGGGCGAAAAACTGTTTTTT.

The genes are TRBV7-8 and TRBJ1-5; no clear D. Germline CDR1 is SGHVS and CDR2 is FQNEAQ. V shed 1 base and J shed 0 bases, with 7 bases lying between them. The CDR3 totals 15 residues. As DNA, the CDR3 is TGTGCCAGCAGCTTAGGGGTGAATAGCAATCAGCCCCAGCATTTT. Its translation is CASSLGVNSNQPQHF.

This chain joins TRBV5-1 and TRBJ2-1; tentative D call: TRBD2 (5 bases). Trimming took 4 bases from V and 2 from J, leaving 13 bases between them. The CDR3 is 15 amino acids. CDR1 and CDR2 from the germline V gene are SGHRS and YFSETQ. CDR3 DNA sequence: TGCGCCAGCAGCAGGGCTCCGGGAACCTACAATGAGCAGTTCTTC. It yields the protein CASSRAPGTYNEQFF.

The chain combines TRBV6-5 with TRBJ2-1, with 10 bases aligning to TRBD2. CDR1 is MNHEY, CDR2 SVGAGI, per germline. The V and J ends lost 6 bases and 6 bases, in that order; junction bases with no gene match: 8. This CDR3 has 15 amino acids. CDR3 loop: CASRTEREGGNEQFF. In DNA form, the CDR3 reads TGTGCCAGCAGAACTGAGCGGGAGGGGGGCAATGAGCAGTTCTTC.

The CDR3 loop is CASSLLGLAGENEQYF. The CDR3 nucleotides are TGTGCCAGCAGCTTATTGGGACTAGCGGGAGAAAACGAGCAGTACTTC. This rearrangement joins TRBV7-2 to TRBJ2-7; 14 positions match TRBD2. The V segment lost 2 bases and the J segment 5 bases; nucleotides outside the gene matches: 5. The germline V gene has CDR1 SGHTA and CDR2 FQGNSA. CDR3 length: 16 amino acids.